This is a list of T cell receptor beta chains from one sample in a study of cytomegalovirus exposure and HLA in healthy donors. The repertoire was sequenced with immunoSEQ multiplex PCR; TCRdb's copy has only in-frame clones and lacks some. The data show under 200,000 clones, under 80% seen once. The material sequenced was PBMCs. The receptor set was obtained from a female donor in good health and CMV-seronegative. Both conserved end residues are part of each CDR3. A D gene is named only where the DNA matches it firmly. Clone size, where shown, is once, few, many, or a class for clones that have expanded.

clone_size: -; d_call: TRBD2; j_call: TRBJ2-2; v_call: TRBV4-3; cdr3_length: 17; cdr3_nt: TGCGCCAGCAGCCGGGGACTAGCGGGGGAATGGACCGGGGAACTGTTTTTT; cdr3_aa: CASSRGLAGEWTGELFF
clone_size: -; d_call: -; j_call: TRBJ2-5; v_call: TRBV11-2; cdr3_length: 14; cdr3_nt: TGTGCCAGCAGCTTAGGACAGGGAGGAGAGACCCAGTACTTC; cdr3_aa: CASSLGQGGETQYF
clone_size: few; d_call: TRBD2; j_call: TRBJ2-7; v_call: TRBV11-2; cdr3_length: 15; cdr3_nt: TGTGCCAGCAGCCCCCGGCCTAGCGGCCCCTACGAGCAGTACTTC; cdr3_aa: CASSPRPSGPYEQYF
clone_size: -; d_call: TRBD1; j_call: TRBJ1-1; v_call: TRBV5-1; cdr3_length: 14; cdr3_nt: TGCGCCAGCACGCACAGGGGGCTTAACACTGAAGCTTTCTTT; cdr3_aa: CASTHRGLNTEAFF
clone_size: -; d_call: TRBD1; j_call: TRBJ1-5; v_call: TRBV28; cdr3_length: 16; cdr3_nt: TGTGCCAGCAGTTTTGGGACAGACAATTTTAATCAGCCCCAGCATTTT; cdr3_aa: CASSFGTDNFNQPQHF
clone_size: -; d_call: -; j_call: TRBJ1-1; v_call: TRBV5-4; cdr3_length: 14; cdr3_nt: TGTGCCAGCGGAGACAGGCCATTTAACACTGAAGCTTTCTTT; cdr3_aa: CASGDRPFNTEAFF
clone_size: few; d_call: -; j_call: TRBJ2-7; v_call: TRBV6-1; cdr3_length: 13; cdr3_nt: TGTGCCAGCAGTGAAGTGGGGCCTTACGAGCAGTACTTC; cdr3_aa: CASSEVGPYEQYF
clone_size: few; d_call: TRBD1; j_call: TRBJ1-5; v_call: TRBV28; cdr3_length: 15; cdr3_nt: TGTGCCAGCAGTTTTTCAGGGGGCAGGAATCAGCCCCAGCATTTT; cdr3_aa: CASSFSGGRNQPQHF
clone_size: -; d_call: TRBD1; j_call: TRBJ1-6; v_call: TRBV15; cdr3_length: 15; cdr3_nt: TGTGCCACCAGCAGAGATCCCGGACAGGTCTCACCCCTCCACTTT; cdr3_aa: CATSRDPGQVSPLHF
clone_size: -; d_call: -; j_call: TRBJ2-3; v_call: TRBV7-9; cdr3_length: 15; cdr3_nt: TGTGCCAGCAGCTCTGGCGGCTATATCACAGATACGCAGTATTTT; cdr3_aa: CASSSGGYITDTQYF
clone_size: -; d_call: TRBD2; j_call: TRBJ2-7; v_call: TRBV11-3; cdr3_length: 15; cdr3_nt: TGTGCCAGCAGCTTATCTCCACTAGCGGGAGACGAGCAGTACTTC; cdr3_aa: CASSLSPLAGDEQYF
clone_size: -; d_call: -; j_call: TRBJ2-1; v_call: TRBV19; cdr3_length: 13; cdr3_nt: TGTGCCAGTAGGGCGCTAGAATACAATGAGCAGTTCTTC; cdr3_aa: CASRALEYNEQFF
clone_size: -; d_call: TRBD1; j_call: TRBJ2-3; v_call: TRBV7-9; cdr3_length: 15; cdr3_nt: TGTGCCAGCAGCTTTTTCAGGGGGCCAACAGATACGCAGTATTTT; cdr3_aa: CASSFFRGPTDTQYF
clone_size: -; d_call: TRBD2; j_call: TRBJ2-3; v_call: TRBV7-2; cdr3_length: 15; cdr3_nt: TGTGCCAGCAGCCGTGGTAGCGGGGGCACAGATACGCAGTATTTT; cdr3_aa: CASSRGSGGTDTQYF
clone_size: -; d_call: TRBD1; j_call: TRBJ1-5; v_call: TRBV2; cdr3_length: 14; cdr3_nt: TGTGCCAGAGCAGGGGGTGGTAACAATCAGCCCCAGCATTTT; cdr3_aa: CARAGGGNNQPQHF
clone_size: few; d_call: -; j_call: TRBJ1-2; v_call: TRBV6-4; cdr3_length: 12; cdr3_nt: TGTGCCAGCAGTGAGGGAGACCTCGGCTACACCTTC; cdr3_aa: CASSEGDLGYTF
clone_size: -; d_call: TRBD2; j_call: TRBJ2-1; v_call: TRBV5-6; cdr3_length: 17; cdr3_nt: TGTGCCAGCAGCTCAATACCGGGACTAGATATGGGAAATGAGCAGTTCTTC; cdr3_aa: CASSSIPGLDMGNEQFF
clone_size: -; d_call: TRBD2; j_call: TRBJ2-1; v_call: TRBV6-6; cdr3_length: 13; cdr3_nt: TGTGCCACAGCGGGAGGTATTTACAATAAGCAGTTCTTC; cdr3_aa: CATAGGIYNKQFF
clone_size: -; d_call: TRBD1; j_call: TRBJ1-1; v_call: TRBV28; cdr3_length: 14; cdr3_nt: TGTGCCAGCAGGTCCGGGACAGGGAACACTGAAGCTTTCTTT; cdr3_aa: CASRSGTGNTEAFF
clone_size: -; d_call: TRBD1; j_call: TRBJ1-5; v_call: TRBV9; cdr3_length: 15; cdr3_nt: TGTGCCAGCAGCCGGGACAGCTATAGCAATCAGCCCCAGCATTTT; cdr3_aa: CASSRDSYSNQPQHF
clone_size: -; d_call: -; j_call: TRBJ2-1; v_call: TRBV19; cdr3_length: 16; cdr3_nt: TGTGCCAGTACCAAAACCCGGCGGGGTATGGTTAATGAGCAGTTCTTC; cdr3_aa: CASTKTRRGMVNEQFF
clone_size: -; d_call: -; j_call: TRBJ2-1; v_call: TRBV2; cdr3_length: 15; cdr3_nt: TGTGCCAGCAGTGAAGTGTCAGGGGAATACAATGAGCAGTTCTTC; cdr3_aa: CASSEVSGEYNEQFF
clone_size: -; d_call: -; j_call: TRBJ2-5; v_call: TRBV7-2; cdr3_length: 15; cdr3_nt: TGTGCCAGCAGCTTATTCACTACCGGGATAGAGACCCAGTACTTC; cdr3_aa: CASSLFTTGIETQYF
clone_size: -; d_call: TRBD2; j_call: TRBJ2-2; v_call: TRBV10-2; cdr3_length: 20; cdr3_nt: TGCGCCAGCTGGTCCTCCCTGGGACTAGCGGGGGCCCTGAACACCGGGGAGCTGTTTTTT; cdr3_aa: CASWSSLGLAGALNTGELFF